The TCR beta chain under discussion was sequenced for a study of molecular identifiers for immune sequencing clone quantification. Findings of the study overall: Effector cells had over 98% of their molecules in clones above 20 RNA copies, while naive cells had under 1%.

On this clonotype: The target antigen is unknown. No conserved phenylalanine or tryptophan ends this CDR3, so it is likely a read error.

The CDR3 is 15 residues long. Trimming took 0 bases from V and 2 from J, leaving 11 bases between them. In germline, CDR1 is MNHEY, CDR2 SMNVEV (reference sequence). MiXCR, applied by TCRdb to the PCR reads, yields one record per CDR3 protein. The sample contains 490,000 or so distinct CDR3 sequences, around 23% of which appear only once. The specimen was naive CD8+ T cells from blood, with Jurkat cell RNA spiked in. Specified subset: FACS-sorted CD8+CD4-CCR7+CD45RA+ naive T cells. This chain connects TRBV27 to TRBJ2-7, with D maybe TRBD2 (6 bases). The origin of this receptor is a human donor in good health. Some libraries in this study had Jurkat cell RNA spiked in. The CDR3 DNA reads as TGTGCCAGCAGTTTATCGGCGGGGCGGACCTACGAGCAGTACATC. Its translation is CASSLSAGRTYEQYI.